The clone carrying this T cell receptor beta chain was detected a few times. This specimen belongs to a study of T cell responses to AZD1222 COVID-19 vaccine. This CDR3 contains 15 residues. With V trimmed by 0 bases and J by 6 bases, 7 bases remained unmatched. The germline CDR1 and CDR2 sequences are SGDLS and YYNGEE. Using immunoSEQ multiplex PCR, the repertoire was profiled, and TCRdb retains in-frame clones only, with some absent. The sample shows about 140,000 clones, 92% of them seen only once. The TCR originated in an adult in good health. Sequences were derived from peripheral blood, sampled on day 0 of AZD1222 vaccination. This chain joins TRBV9 and TRBJ2-7; TRBD2 matches 9 bases. The CDR3 sequence: CASSVVPLAGFEQYF. The CDR3 DNA is TGTGCCAGCAGCGTAGTTCCTCTAGCGGGATTCGAGCAGTACTTC.